The present T cell receptor beta chain was sequenced within a study of identical twins. Study-wide points: Shared out-of-frame alpha sequences (those common to twins) showed excess low generation probability. In cord blood, abundant beta clonotypes had fewer insertions; memory showed no trend.

Of note for this clonotype: The antigen is undetermined.

V lost 0 bases and J lost 0; bases outside the gene matches: 7. Germline lookup yields CDR1 LGHNA and CDR2 YSLEER. The CDR3 covers 17 residues. A template switching step contributed a universal primer site, while unique molecular identifiers were present in the cDNA. TCRdb itself ran the 5' RACE reads through MiXCR, one entry per CDR3 protein. The sample lists approximately 600,000 distinct CDR3 sequences; just under 10% were seen once. This sample was also put to use in a study of yellow fever vaccine responses in identical twins.

The clonotype was recovered from a woman younger than 35 in good health. The J gene is TRBJ2-7, the V gene TRBV4-3, with TRBD2 identical over 8 bases. Sequences were obtained from PBMCs. The chain's CDR3 is CASSQDTGSGSSYEQYF. The CDR3 DNA reads as TGCGCCAGCAGCCAAGATACGGGCAGCGGGAGCTCCTACGAGCAGTACTTC.